This T cell receptor beta chain was retrieved from a study of cytomegalovirus exposure and HLA in healthy donors. Method: immunoSEQ multiplex PCR; TCRdb's copy keeps in-frame clones and lacks some. The top ten clones hold about 0.36% of a sample with 250,000 or so clones, 90% of them seen once. The germline V and J ends were trimmed by 3 bases and 5 bases, with 8 bases remaining between them. Germline CDR1 and CDR2: MNHEY and SMNVEV (reference sequence). The CDR3 loop spans 13 amino acids. Study-level results: A later analysis found first-cohort TCR clusters tended to co-occur in the 90 to 150 validation repertoires. According to the study, 160 or so TCR beta chains were cytomegalovirus-associated. It was confirmed in vitro that three of the CMV-associated chains were specific for CMV antigens.

With respect to this clone: The antigen remains undetermined.

This clonotype originated in a woman aged 18-29 years in good health and CMV-seronegative. The chain combines TRBV27 with TRBJ1-5; D gene uncertain. Sequencing used PBMCs. CDR3 sequence: CASSFGGDQPQHF. The CDR3 coding sequence is TGTGCCAGCAGTTTTGGCGGGGATCAGCCCCAGCATTTT.